The 6 T cell receptor beta chains presented below share a single source sample, sequenced in a study of beta chain features in type 1 diabetes. Expressed TCRB transcripts were sequenced after all isolated RNA was converted to cDNA. Sequenced by immunoSEQ multiplex PCR; TCRdb stores in-frame clones only, minus some. The data contain about 240,000 clones, 25% to 30% of them seen just once; the ten biggest clones take up 4%. Source material: central memory CD4+ T cells from blood. These receptors were taken from a man aged 30-40 years in good health.

This clone has just a few counts. The V gene is TRBV7-8, the J gene TRBJ2-3; D may match TRBD1 or TRBD2 (5 bases each). The V and J ends lost 5 bases and 3 bases respectively, with 9 bases between them. This CDR3 spans 13 amino acids. Germline CDR1 and CDR2: SGHVS and FQNEAQ. The CDR3 DNA follows: TGTGCCAGCAGCGGGGGATTAACAGATACGCAGTATTTT. Its translation is CASSGGLTDTQYF.

V usage is TRBV6-4 and J usage is TRBJ1-1; no clear D. Trimming stripped 4 bases from V and 0 bases from J, with 6 bases between. The CDR3 covers 13 residues. From germline, CDR1 is MRHNA and CDR2 SNTAGT. CDR3 bases: TGTGCCAGCAGTGCTGAGGTGAACACTGAAGCTTTCTTT. Its translation: CASSAEVNTEAFF.

The rearrangement uses TRBV7-2 and TRBJ2-1; 7 bases are a match to TRBD2. V trimming: 5 bases; J trimming: 10 bases; junction bases outside the gene matches: 2. The CDR3 has 11 amino acids. Germline V CDR1 and CDR2: SGHTA, FQGNSA. The CDR3 region is CASSRSGEQFF. The CDR3 DNA follows: TGTGCCAGCAGCCGTAGCGGGGAGCAGTTCTTC.

In its sample, this clone was seen a few times. The chain combines TRBV30 with TRBJ2-5; weak D call: TRBD2 (6 bases). Germline V gives CDR1 GTSNPN, CDR2 SVGIG (reference sequence). The V and J ends lost 3 bases and 5 bases respectively, with 10 bases between them. The CDR3 runs to 12 residues. This CDR3 reads CAWRPGSETQYF. For the CDR3, the DNA is TGTGCCTGGAGACCCGGGAGTGAGACCCAGTACTTC.

In its sample, this clone was seen a few times. The gene calls are TRBV19 and TRBJ2-5; 13 bases match TRBD2. This CDR3 region has 16 residues. The ends lost 8 bases at V and 5 bases at J; junction bases unmatched: 11. CDR1 is LNHDA and CDR2 is SQIVND in the germline V gene (reference sequence). CDR3 sequence (DNA): TGTGCCAGTCGGTCCTCGGGACTAGCGGGGCTCGAGACCCAGTACTTC. The encoded protein is CASRSSGLAGLETQYF. The complete variable domain, with remaining parts taken from reference TRBV19 and TRBJ2-5, reads DGGITQSPKYLFRKEGQNVTLSCEQNLNHDAMYWYRQDPGQGLRLIYYSQIVNDFQKGDIAEGYSVSREKKESFPLTVTSAQKNPTAFYLCASRSSGLAGLETQYFGPGTRLLVL.

This clone was seen a few times. The chain recombines TRBV5-6 with TRBJ2-7, with 12 positions matching TRBD1. The CDR3 runs to 14 residues. The V gene's germline CDR1 is SGHDT and CDR2 YYEEEE. The V and J ends lost 4 bases and 8 bases, in that order; junction bases with no gene match: 7. The CDR3 DNA is TGTGCCAGCAGCGTCCGGGACAGGGGGCTACAGCAGTACTTC. Translation: CASSVRDRGLQQYF.